Listed below are T cell receptor beta chains from one sample, sequenced in a study of shared T cell receptors in the human thymus. Profiling relied on immunoSEQ multiplex PCR, and the TCRdb table lists in-frame clones only, not all of them. The repertoire holds 500,000 to 750,000 clones, with 70% to 90% as singletons. These data were likewise used in another study, on human thymus T cells.

The material sequenced was thymocytes. The receptors derive from a boy less than two years old with a congenital heart defect. CDR3s include the opening cysteine and the closing phenylalanine or tryptophan. Fields, in order: V gene, clone size, J gene, D gene, CDR3 DNA, CDR3 protein. D genes are given only for firm matches. Not all rows give a size; the values are once, few, many and, for expanded clones, a class.

V: TRBV7-9; size: NA; J: TRBJ2-7; D: NA; DNA: TGTGCCAGCAGCTTAGGTTCGGTCTACGAGCAGTACTTC; CDR3: CASSLGSVYEQYF
V: TRBV4-2; size: NA; J: TRBJ2-5; D: NA; DNA: TGTGCCAGCAGCCAAGCCACCCGGGACCAAGAGACCCAGTACTTC; CDR3: CASSQATRDQETQYF
V: TRBV7-2; size: NA; J: TRBJ2-7; D: TRBD2; DNA: TGTGCCAGCAGCTTCGATGCTAGCGGGACCGGGGAGCAGTACTTC; CDR3: CASSFDASGTGEQYF
V: TRBV29-1; size: NA; J: TRBJ1-2; D: TRBD1; DNA: TGCAGCGTTAGGCCCCGGGACAGGGGGTCTGGCTACACCTTC; CDR3: CSVRPRDRGSGYTF
V: TRBV25-1; size: NA; J: TRBJ2-3; D: TRBD2; DNA: TGTGCCAGCAGTAGGGTCAAACTAGCGGGAGGGCCAGATACGCAGTATTTT; CDR3: CASSRVKLAGGPDTQYF
V: TRBV2; size: NA; J: TRBJ2-4; D: TRBD2; DNA: TGTGCCAGCAGTGAATGGGCGGGAGGGCCCCATACTGACATTCAGTACTTC; CDR3: CASSEWAGGPHTDIQYF
V: TRBV7-2; size: NA; J: TRBJ2-3; D: NA; DNA: TGTGCCAGCAGCTTAGCTCAGGGGCAGGGCGGAGATACGCAGTATTTT; CDR3: CASSLAQGQGGDTQYF
V: TRBV25-1; size: NA; J: TRBJ1-1; D: TRBD1; DNA: TGTGCCAGCACCGAAACGGACAGGGACACTGAAGCTTTCTTT; CDR3: CASTETDRDTEAFF
V: TRBV15; size: NA; J: TRBJ1-5; D: TRBD1; DNA: TGTGCCACCAGCAGAGATCGAAGTGACAGGGGAAAGCAGCCCCAGCATTTT; CDR3: CATSRDRSDRGKQPQHF
V: TRBV7-9; size: NA; J: TRBJ1-1; D: NA; DNA: TGTGCCAGCAGCTTAGTGACGGACAAGAACACTGAAGCTTTCTTT; CDR3: CASSLVTDKNTEAFF
V: TRBV10-3; size: NA; J: TRBJ1-5; D: NA; DNA: TGTGCCATCAGTGAGTCGCGACAAGGGGAAAATCAGCCCCAGCATTTT; CDR3: CAISESRQGENQPQHF
V: TRBV29-1; size: NA; J: TRBJ2-1; D: TRBD1; DNA: TGCAGCGTTGATGGGACAGGGGACAATGAGCAGTTCTTC; CDR3: CSVDGTGDNEQFF
V: TRBV15; size: once; J: TRBJ2-7; D: NA; DNA: TGTGCCACCAGCACCGTGGGGCATCCTTGGATCCACGAGCAGTACTTC; CDR3: CATSTVGHPWIHEQYF
V: TRBV4-2; size: few; J: TRBJ1-1; D: TRBD1; DNA: TGTGCCAGCAGCCAAGCCCATGACAGGGAGTGGGGGAACACTGAAGCTTTCTTT; CDR3: CASSQAHDREWGNTEAFF
V: TRBV4-2; size: NA; J: TRBJ2-7; D: TRBD1; DNA: TGTGCCAGCAGCCAAGATCCCCTTCGGGGACAGGTTTACGAGCAGTACTTC; CDR3: CASSQDPLRGQVYEQYF
V: TRBV7-8; size: NA; J: TRBJ1-2; D: NA; DNA: TGTGCCAGCAGCTTAGTGGTTTGGGGGGATGGCTACACCTTC; CDR3: CASSLVVWGDGYTF
V: TRBV5-6; size: NA; J: TRBJ2-7; D: NA; DNA: TGTGCCAGCAGCCCAGGAGGGGGGGCCTACGAGCAGTACTTC; CDR3: CASSPGGGAYEQYF
V: TRBV4-1; size: NA; J: TRBJ2-1; D: NA; DNA: TGCGCCAGCAGCCAAGACATCGGGACATACAATGAGCAGTTCTTC; CDR3: CASSQDIGTYNEQFF
V: TRBV7-9; size: NA; J: TRBJ2-7; D: TRBD2; DNA: TGTGCCGGGTCCGGGACTAGAGGCTACGAGCAGTACTTC; CDR3: CAGSGTRGYEQYF
V: TRBV14; size: NA; J: TRBJ1-4; D: NA; DNA: TGTGCCAGCAGCCAAGATTTGGGGGGGACTAATGAAAAACTGTTTTTT; CDR3: CASSQDLGGTNEKLFF
V: TRBV11-2; size: NA; J: TRBJ2-7; D: NA; DNA: TGTGCCAGCAGCGAGCGGCCGGGGAGCTCCTACGAGCAGTACTTC; CDR3: CASSERPGSSYEQYF
V: TRBV18; size: NA; J: TRBJ2-2; D: TRBD1; DNA: TGTGCCAGCTCAGCCAGGACAGGGTTTATCGGGGAGCTGTTTTTT; CDR3: CASSARTGFIGELFF
V: TRBV18; size: few; J: TRBJ1-3; D: TRBD1; DNA: TGTGCCAGCTCACCAATCACAGGGGACGGAAACACCATATATTTT; CDR3: CASSPITGDGNTIYF
V: TRBV4-3; size: NA; J: TRBJ2-7; D: TRBD1; DNA: TGCGCCAGCAGCCAAGAAGGGACAGGCGTCGAGCAGTACTTC; CDR3: CASSQEGTGVEQYF
V: TRBV11-3; size: NA; J: TRBJ2-2; D: NA; DNA: TGTGCCAGCAGCTCCGGACACGGGCCCACCGGGGAGCTGTTTTTT; CDR3: CASSSGHGPTGELFF
V: TRBV6-6; size: NA; J: TRBJ2-7; D: TRBD1; DNA: TGTGCCAGCAGTTATGGGACAGTCTACGAGCAGTACTTC; CDR3: CASSYGTVYEQYF
V: TRBV7-2; size: NA; J: TRBJ2-3; D: TRBD2; DNA: TGTGCCAGCAGCTTAGTGCTGCTAGCGGGAGGGGAGGAGGTAGATACGCAGTATTTT; CDR3: CASSLVLLAGGEEVDTQYF
V: TRBV27; size: NA; J: TRBJ1-1; D: NA; DNA: TGTGCCAGCAGTTTAATTCCCGACAGGGAAGCTTTCTTT; CDR3: CASSLIPDREAFF
V: TRBV28; size: NA; J: TRBJ2-2; D: NA; DNA: TGTGCCAGCACCACTCCGAGACCCCTACAGGGTGGGACCGGGGAGCTGTTTTTT; CDR3: CASTTPRPLQGGTGELFF
V: TRBV11-2; size: NA; J: TRBJ2-2; D: TRBD1; DNA: TGTGCCAGCAGCCGGGACAGGGGGCGAACCGGGGAGCTGTTTTTT; CDR3: CASSRDRGRTGELFF
V: TRBV6-6; size: NA; J: TRBJ1-1; D: TRBD1; DNA: TGTGCCAGCAGTCGGACAGGAGAGAACACTGAAGCTTTCTTT; CDR3: CASSRTGENTEAFF
V: TRBV7-6; size: NA; J: TRBJ2-1; D: TRBD2; DNA: TGTGCCAGCAGCTTAAGGGGAATGACTAGCGGGAGTACGAATGAGCAGTTCTTC; CDR3: CASSLRGMTSGSTNEQFF
V: TRBV18; size: few; J: TRBJ2-1; D: NA; DNA: TGTGCCAGCTCACTCGGGGACTTAACTTACAATGAGCAGTTCTTC; CDR3: CASSLGDLTYNEQFF
V: TRBV7-6; size: once; J: TRBJ1-1; D: NA; DNA: TGTGCCAGCAGCTTAGTGGGGTGGAGCAGGGATGTCCCTAGCACTGAAGCTTTCTTT; CDR3: CASSLVGWSRDVPSTEAFF
V: TRBV19; size: NA; J: TRBJ2-6; D: NA; DNA: TGTGCCAGTAGTACAGGGGCAACCTCCTCTGGGGCCAACGTCCTGACTTTC; CDR3: CASSTGATSSGANVLTF
V: TRBV28; size: NA; J: TRBJ2-3; D: NA; DNA: TGTGCCATTAAAGTGGCTAGCGGCACAGATACGCAGTATTTT; CDR3: CAIKVASGTDTQYF
V: TRBV4-3; size: NA; J: TRBJ2-1; D: NA; DNA: TGCGCCAGCAGCCAAGGCAGGCAGTTCTTC; CDR3: CASSQGRQFF
V: TRBV28; size: NA; J: TRBJ1-2; D: TRBD1; DNA: TGTGCCAGCAGCCCATTACCCGCAGGGGGAGCCTATGGCTACACCTTC; CDR3: CASSPLPAGGAYGYTF
V: TRBV4-1; size: NA; J: TRBJ2-7; D: TRBD2; DNA: TGCGCCAGCAGCCAAGCGCGCCGGGCGGGAGGAAACGAGCAGTACTTC; CDR3: CASSQARRAGGNEQYF
V: TRBV30; size: NA; J: TRBJ2-2; D: NA; DNA: TGTGCTTGGCGAGGGGGACCCACCGGGGAGCTGTTTTTT; CDR3: CAWRGGPTGELFF
V: TRBV6-5; size: NA; J: TRBJ2-7; D: NA; DNA: TGTGCCAGCAGTTCTAGTACTTACGAGCAGTACTTC; CDR3: CASSSSTYEQYF
V: TRBV18; size: NA; J: TRBJ1-1; D: NA; DNA: TGTGCCAGCTCCCGCGACCGGACATCTAACACTGAAGCTTTCTTT; CDR3: CASSRDRTSNTEAFF
V: TRBV7-9; size: NA; J: TRBJ1-2; D: NA; DNA: TGTGCCAGCAGCTTAGCGCGGACAAATACCCCCCATGGCTACACCTTC; CDR3: CASSLARTNTPHGYTF
V: TRBV7-2; size: NA; J: TRBJ2-3; D: NA; DNA: TGTGCCAGCAGCCCTCCCACTAGCACAGATACGCAGTATTTT; CDR3: CASSPPTSTDTQYF
V: TRBV28; size: NA; J: TRBJ2-7; D: TRBD2; DNA: TGTGCCAGCAGTCCTCTCCCCGGGACTAGCGGGAGACTAGGGGACGAGCAGTACTTC; CDR3: CASSPLPGTSGRLGDEQYF
V: TRBV2; size: NA; J: TRBJ2-1; D: NA; DNA: TGTGCCAGCAGTGAATCTGAGGGTTGGGCCCACAATGAGCAGTTCTTC; CDR3: CASSESEGWAHNEQFF
V: TRBV5-8; size: NA; J: TRBJ2-7; D: NA; DNA: NA; CDR3: CASSFWPRGSYEQYF